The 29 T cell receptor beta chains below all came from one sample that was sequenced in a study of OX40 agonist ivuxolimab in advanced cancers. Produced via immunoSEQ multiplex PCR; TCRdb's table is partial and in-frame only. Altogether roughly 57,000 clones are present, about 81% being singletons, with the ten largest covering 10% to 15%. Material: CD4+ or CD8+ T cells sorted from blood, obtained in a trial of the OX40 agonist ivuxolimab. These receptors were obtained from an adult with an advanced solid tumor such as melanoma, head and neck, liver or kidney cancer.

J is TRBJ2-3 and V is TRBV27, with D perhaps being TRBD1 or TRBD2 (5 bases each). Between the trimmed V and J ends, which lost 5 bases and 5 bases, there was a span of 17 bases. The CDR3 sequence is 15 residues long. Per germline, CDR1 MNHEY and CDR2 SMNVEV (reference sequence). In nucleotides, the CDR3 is TGTGCCAGCAGTAAGGACGGGACGCCTATAGATACGCAGTATTTT. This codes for CASSKDGTPIDTQYF.

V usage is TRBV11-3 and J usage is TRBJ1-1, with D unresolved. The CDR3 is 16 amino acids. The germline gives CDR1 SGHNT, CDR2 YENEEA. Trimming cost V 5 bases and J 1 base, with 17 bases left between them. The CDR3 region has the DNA TGTGCCAGCAGCCACTCGTCAAGGATATGGAACACTGAAGCTTTCTTT. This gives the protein CASSHSSRIWNTEAFF.

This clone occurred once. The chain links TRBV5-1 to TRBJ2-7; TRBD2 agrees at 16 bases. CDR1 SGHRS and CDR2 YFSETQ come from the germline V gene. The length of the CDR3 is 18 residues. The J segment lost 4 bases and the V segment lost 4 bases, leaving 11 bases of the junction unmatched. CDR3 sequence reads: CASSPGLAGGTARYEQYF. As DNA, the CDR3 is TGCGCCAGCAGCCCGGGACTAGCGGGAGGGACGGCGAGATACGAGCAGTACTTC.

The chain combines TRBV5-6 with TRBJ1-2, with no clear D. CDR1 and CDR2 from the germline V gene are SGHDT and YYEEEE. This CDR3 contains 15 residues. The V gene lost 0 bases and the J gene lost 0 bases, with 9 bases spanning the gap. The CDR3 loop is CASSLVDLANYGYTF. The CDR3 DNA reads TGTGCCAGCAGCTTGGTGGACCTAGCTAACTATGGCTACACCTTC.

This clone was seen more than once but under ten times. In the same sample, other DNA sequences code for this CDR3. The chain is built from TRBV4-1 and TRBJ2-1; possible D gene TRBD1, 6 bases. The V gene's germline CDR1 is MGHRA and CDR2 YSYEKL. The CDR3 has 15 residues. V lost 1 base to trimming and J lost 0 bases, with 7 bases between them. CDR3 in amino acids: CASSQGGRSYNEQFF. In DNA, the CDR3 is TGCGCCAGCAGCCAAGGGGGGCGCTCCTACAATGAGCAGTTCTTC.

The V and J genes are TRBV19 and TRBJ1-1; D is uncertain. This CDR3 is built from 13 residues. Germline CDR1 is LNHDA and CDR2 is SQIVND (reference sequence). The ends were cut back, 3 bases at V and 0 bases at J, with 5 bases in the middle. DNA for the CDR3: TGTGCCAGTAGTATTAACCTGAACACTGAAGCTTTCTTT. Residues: CASSINLNTEAFF.

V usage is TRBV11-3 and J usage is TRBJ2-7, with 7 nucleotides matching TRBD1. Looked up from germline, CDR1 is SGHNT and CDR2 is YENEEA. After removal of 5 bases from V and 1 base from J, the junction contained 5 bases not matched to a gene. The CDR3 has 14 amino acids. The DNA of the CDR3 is TGTGCCAGCAGCCCTCACAGGGGTTCCTACGAGCAGTACTTC. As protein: CASSPHRGSYEQYF.

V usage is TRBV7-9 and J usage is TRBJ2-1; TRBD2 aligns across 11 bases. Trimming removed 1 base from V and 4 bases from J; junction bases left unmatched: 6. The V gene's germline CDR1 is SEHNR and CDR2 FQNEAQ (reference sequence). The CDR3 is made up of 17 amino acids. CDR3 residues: CASSLGGTSGHYNEQFF. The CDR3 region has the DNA TGTGCCAGCAGCTTAGGCGGGACTAGCGGCCATTACAATGAGCAGTTCTTC.

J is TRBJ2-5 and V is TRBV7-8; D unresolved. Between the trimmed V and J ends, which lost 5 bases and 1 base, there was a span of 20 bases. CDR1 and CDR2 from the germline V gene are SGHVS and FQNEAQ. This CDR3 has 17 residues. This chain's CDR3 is CASSPITPVNLQETQYF. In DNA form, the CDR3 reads TGTGCCAGCAGCCCCATAACCCCCGTAAACCTCCAAGAGACCCAGTACTTC.

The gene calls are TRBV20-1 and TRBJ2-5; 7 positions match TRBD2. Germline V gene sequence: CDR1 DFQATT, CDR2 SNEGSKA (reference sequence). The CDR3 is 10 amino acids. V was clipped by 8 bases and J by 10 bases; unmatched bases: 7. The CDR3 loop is CSWGGVDQYF. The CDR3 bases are TGCAGTTGGGGAGGGGTGGACCAGTACTTC.

CDR3 loop: CSASRSYGYTF. The CDR3 DNA follows: TGCAGTGCTAGCAGGTCATATGGCTACACCTTC. V gene TRBV20-1 combines with J gene TRBJ1-2; no clear D. The CDR3 contains 11 residues. Trimming took off 3 bases at V and 5 bases at J, with 7 bases between the two ends. The germline V gene has CDR1 DFQATT and CDR2 SNEGSKA (reference sequence).

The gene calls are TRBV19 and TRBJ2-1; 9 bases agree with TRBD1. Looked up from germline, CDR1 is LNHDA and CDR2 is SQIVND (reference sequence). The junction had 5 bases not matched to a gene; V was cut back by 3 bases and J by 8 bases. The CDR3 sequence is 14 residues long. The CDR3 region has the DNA TGTGCCAGTAGTATGGACAGGGGTGGGGATGAGCAGTTCTTC. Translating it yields CASSMDRGGDEQFF.

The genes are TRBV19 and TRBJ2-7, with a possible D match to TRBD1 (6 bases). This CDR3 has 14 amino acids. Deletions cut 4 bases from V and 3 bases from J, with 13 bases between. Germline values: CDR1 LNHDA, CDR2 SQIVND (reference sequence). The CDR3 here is CASSSRTVNYEQYF. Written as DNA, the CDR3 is TGTGCCAGTAGTAGTCGGACAGTTAACTACGAGCAGTACTTC.

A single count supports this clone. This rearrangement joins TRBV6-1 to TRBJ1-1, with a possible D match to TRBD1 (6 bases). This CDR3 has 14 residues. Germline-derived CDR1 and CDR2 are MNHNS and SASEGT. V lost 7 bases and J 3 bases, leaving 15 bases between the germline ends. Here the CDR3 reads CASNPTGADTEAFF. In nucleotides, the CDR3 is TGTGCCAGCAACCCGACAGGTGCTGACACTGAAGCTTTCTTT.

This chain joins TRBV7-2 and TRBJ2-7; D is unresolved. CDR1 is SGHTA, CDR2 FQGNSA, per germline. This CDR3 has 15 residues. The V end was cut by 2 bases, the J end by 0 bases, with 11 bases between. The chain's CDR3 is CASSLSSLFSYEQYF. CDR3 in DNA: TGTGCCAGCAGCTTATCTTCACTGTTCTCCTACGAGCAGTACTTC.

The CDR3 nucleotides read TGTGCCAGCAGAGGGGGGGGACAAACCCTAGGTGGAGCTTTCTTT. This encodes CASRGGGQTLGGAFF. The rearrangement joins TRBV28 to TRBJ1-1, with a possible D match to TRBD1 (6 bases). This CDR3 spans 15 amino acids. Germline V lookup: CDR1 MDHEN, CDR2 SYDVKM. With 6 bases removed from V and 10 bases from J, the gap between germline ends came to 24 bases.

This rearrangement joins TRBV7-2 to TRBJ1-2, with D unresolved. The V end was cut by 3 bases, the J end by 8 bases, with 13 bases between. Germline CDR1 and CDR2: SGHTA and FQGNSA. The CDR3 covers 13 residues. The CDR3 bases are TGTGCCAGCAGCTTGAGTATGACCAGCGGCTACACCTTC. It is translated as CASSLSMTSGYTF.

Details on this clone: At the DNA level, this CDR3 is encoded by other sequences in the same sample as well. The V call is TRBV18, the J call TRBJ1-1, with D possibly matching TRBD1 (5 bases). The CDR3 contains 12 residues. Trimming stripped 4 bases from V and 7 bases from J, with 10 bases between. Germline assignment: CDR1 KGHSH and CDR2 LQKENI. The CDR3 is CASSRDRGEAFF. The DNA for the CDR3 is TGTGCCAGCTCACGCGACAGAGGTGAAGCTTTCTTT.

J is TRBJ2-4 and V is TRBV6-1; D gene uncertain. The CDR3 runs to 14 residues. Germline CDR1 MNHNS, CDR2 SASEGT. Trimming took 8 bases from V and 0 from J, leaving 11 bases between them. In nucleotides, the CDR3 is TGTGCCAGCCAATCAACTCTAGCCAAAAACATTCAGTACTTC. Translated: CASQSTLAKNIQYF.

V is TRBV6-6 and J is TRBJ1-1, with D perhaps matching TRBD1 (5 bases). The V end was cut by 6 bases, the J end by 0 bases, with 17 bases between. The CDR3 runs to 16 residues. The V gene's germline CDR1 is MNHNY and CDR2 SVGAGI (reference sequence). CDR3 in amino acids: CASSPTGGEMNTEAFF. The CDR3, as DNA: TGTGCCAGCAGCCCCACGGGGGGGGAAATGAACACTGAAGCTTTCTTT.

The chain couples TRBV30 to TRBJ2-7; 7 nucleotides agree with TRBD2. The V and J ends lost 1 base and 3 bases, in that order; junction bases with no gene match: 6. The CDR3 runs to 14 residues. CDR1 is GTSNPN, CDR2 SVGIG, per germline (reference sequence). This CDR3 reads CAWSGTSGGYEQYF. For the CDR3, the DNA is TGTGCCTGGAGTGGGACCTCGGGAGGCTACGAGCAGTACTTC.

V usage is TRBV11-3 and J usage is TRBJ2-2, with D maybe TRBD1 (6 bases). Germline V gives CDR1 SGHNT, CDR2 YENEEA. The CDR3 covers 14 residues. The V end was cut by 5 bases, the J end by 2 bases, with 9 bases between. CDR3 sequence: CASSEGHNTGELFF. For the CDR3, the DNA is TGTGCCAGCAGCGAGGGACACAACACCGGGGAGCTGTTTTTT. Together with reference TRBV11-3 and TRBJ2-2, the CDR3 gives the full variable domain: EAGVVQSPRYKIIEKKQPVAFWCNPISGHNTLYWYLQNLGQGPELLIRYENEEAVDDSQLPKDRFSAERLKGVDSTLKIQPAELGDSAVYLCASSEGHNTGELFFGEGSRLTVL.

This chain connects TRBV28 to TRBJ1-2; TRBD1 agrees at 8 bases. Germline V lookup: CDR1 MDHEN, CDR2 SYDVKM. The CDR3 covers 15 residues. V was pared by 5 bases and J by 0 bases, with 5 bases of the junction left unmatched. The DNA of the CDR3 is TGTGCCAGCAGTGCCCAGGGGGCACCTAACTATGGCTACACCTTC. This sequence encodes CASSAQGAPNYGYTF.

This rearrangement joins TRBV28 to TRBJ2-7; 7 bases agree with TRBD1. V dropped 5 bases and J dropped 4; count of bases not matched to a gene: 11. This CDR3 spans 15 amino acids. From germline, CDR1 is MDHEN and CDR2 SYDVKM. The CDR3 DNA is TGTGCCAGCAGTCCTCTTGACAGGGCTTTGTACGAGCAGTACTTC. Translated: CASSPLDRALYEQYF.

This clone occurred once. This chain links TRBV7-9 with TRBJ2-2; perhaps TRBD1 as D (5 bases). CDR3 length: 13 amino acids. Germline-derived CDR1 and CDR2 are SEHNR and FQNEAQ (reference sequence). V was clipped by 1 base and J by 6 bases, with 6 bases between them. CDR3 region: CASSLVGPGELFF. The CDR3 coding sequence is TGTGCCAGCAGCTTAGTGGGGCCCGGGGAGCTGTTTTTT.

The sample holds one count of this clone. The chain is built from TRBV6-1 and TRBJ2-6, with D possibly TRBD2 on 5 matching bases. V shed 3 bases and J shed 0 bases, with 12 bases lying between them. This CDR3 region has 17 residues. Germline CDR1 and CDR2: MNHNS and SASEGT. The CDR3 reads CASSDRGLASGANVLTF. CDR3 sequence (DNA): TGTGCCAGCAGTGATCGTGGACTGGCCTCTGGGGCCAACGTCCTGACTTTC.

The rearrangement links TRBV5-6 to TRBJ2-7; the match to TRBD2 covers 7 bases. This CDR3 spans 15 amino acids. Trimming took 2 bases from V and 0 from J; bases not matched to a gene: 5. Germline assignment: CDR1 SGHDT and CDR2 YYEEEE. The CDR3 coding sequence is TGTGCCAGCAGCTTAGGGCGCGGGAGCTCCTACGAGCAGTACTTC. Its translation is CASSLGRGSSYEQYF.

Here the CDR3 DNA reads TGTGCCAGCAGTGGACAGGAAAATTCACCCCTCCACTTT. As protein: CASSGQENSPLHF. J is TRBJ1-6 and V is TRBV6-5; 7 bases are shared with TRBD1. The CDR3 has 13 residues. Germline loops: CDR1 MNHEY, CDR2 SVGAGI. V dropped 5 bases and J dropped 7; count of bases not matched to a gene: 2.

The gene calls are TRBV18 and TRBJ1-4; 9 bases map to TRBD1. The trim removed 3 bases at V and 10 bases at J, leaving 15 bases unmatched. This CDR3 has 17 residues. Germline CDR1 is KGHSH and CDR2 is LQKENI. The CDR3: CASSPRRTGENEGKLFF. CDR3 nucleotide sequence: TGTGCCAGCTCACCGAGAAGGACAGGGGAGAATGAGGGAAAACTGTTTTTT.